The sequence of this T cell receptor (beta chain) was determined in a study of blood T cell repertoires in COVID-19. Across the whole study: T cells, B-cell-depleted T cells, or PBMCs provided the cDNA or gDNA that served as material.

Produced via immunoSEQ multiplex PCR; TCRdb's table is partial and in-frame only. The sample yields approximately 250,000 clones, 90% seen once. The cohort comprised adults aged about 18 to 100 years residing in under 25 US areas. Donors were grouped by their self-reported clinical history. V lost 5 bases and J lost 4; bases outside the gene matches: 10. Germline values: CDR1 MDHEN, CDR2 SYDVKM. The CDR3 totals 16 residues. V gene TRBV28 combines with J gene TRBJ2-5; the match to TRBD2 covers 10 bases. The sequenced sample was PBMCs or T cells enriched from blood (not recorded which). The TCR sequence derives from a young woman with acute COVID-19. The CDR3 spells CASSPQAGGLVETQYF. The CDR3 nucleotides read TGTGCCAGCAGTCCCCAAGCGGGAGGGCTTGTAGAGACCCAGTACTTC.